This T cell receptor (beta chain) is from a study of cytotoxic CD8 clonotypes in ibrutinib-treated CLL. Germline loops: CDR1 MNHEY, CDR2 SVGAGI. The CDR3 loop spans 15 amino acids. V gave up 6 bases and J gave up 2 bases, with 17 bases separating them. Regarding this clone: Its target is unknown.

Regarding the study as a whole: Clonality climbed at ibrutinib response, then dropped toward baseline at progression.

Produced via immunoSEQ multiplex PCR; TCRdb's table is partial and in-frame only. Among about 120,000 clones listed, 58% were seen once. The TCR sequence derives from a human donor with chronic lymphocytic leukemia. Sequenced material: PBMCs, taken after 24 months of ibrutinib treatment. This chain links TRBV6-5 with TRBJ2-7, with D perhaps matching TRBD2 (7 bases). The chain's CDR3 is CASRRGGIGTYEQYF. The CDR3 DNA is TGTGCCAGCAGAAGGGGGGGGATAGGTACCTACGAGCAGTACTTC.